This TCR beta chain was obtained from a study of cytotoxic CD8 clonotypes in ibrutinib-treated CLL. As for the study in general: It was after a median roughly 13 months of treatment, range 6 to 36, that response samples were taken.

Notes on the study in general: With treatment, public clonotypes, which were uncommon, either contracted or remained stable.

In its sample, this clone was seen once. Its cognate antigen is unknown. A read error may produce the germline difference seen at one junction end. The method was immunoSEQ multiplex PCR; TCRdb's version includes in-frame clones alone and lacks a portion of them. The data contain about 11,000 clones, around three quarters of them seen just once; the ten biggest clones take up around 16%. The germline gives CDR1 SGHTA, CDR2 FQGTGA. This CDR3 comprises 14 residues. The specimen comprised PBMCs, sampled at disease progression, from a patient treated with ibrutinib. The V call is TRBV7-3, the J call TRBJ2-7; 10 bases align to TRBD1. The receptor comes from a human donor with chronic lymphocytic leukemia. CDR3 region: CASSFGQGEYEQYF. DNA of the CDR3: TGTGCTAGCAGCTTCGGACAGGGGGAATACGAGCAGTACTTC.